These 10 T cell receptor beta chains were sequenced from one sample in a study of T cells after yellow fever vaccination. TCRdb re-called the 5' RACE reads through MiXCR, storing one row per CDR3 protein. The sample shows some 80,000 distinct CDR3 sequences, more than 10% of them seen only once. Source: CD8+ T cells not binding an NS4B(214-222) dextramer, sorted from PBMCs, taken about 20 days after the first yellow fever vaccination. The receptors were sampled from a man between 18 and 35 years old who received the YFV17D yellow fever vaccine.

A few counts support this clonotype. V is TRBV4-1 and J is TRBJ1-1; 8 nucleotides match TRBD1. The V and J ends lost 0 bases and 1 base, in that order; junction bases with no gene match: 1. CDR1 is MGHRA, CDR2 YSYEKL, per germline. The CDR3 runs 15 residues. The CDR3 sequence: CASSQEGTGNTEAFF. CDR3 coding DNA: TGCGCCAGCAGCCAAGAGGGGACAGGGAACACTGAAGCTTTCTTT.

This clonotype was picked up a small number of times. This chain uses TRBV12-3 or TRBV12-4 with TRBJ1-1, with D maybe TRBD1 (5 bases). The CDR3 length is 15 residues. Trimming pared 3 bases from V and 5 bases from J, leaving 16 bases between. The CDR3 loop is CASSFQWGVETEAFF. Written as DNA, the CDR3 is TGTGCCAGCAGTTTCCAATGGGGCGTGGAGACTGAAGCTTTCTTT.

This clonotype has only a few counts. CDR3 loop: CASSPGLAGEQFF. As DNA, the CDR3 is TGTGCCAGCAGCCCGGGACTAGCAGGAGAGCAGTTCTTC. The chain uses TRBV12-3 or TRBV12-4 and TRBJ2-1; TRBD2 matches 9 bases. The V gene end was trimmed by 6 bases and the J gene end by 10 bases; junction bases not matched to a gene: 7. The CDR3 is 13 amino acids.

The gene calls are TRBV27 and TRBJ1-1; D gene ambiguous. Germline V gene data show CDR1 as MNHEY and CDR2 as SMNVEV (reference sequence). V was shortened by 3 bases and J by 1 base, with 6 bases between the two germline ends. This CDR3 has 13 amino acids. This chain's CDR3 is CASSLYGNTEAFF. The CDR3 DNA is TGTGCCAGCAGTTTGTACGGGAACACTGAAGCTTTCTTT.

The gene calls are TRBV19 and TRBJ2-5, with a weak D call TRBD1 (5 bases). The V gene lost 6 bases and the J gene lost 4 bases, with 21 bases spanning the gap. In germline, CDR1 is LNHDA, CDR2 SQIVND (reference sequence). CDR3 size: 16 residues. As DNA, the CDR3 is TGTGCCAGTAGCTCCCCCAGGGTGGGGTTCGCAGAGACCCAGTACTTC. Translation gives CASSSPRVGFAETQYF.

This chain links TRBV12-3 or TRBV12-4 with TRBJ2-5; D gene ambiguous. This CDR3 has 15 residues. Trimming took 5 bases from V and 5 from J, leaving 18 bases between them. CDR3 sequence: CASSPPGDPGETQYF. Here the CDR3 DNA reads TGTGCCAGCAGTCCCCCAGGAGACCCTGGGGAGACCCAGTACTTC.

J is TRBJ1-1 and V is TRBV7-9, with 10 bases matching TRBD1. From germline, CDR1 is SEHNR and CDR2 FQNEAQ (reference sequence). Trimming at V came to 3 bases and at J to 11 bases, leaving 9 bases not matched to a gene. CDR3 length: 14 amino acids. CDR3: CASSFLDRGRDAFF. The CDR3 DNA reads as TGTGCCAGCAGCTTCTTAGACAGGGGGCGCGATGCTTTCTTT.

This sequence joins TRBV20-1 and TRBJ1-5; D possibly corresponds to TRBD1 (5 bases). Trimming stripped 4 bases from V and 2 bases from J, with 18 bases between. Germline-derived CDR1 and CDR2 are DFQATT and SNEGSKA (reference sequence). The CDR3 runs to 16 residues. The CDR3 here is CSATNWYEGGNQPQHF. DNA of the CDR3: TGCAGTGCTACAAACTGGTACGAAGGGGGCAATCAGCCCCAGCATTTT.

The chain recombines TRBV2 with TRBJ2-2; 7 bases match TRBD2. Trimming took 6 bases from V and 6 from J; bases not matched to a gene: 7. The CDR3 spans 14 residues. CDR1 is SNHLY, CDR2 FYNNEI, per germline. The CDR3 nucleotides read TGTGCCAGCAGCGCCGGGACTAAGCCCGGGGAGCTGTTTTTT. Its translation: CASSAGTKPGELFF.

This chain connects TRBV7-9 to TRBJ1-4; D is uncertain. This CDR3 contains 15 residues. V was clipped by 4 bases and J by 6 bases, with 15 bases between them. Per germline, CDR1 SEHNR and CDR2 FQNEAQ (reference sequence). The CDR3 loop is CASSSPGPSDEKLFF. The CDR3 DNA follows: TGTGCCAGCAGCTCGCCGGGCCCGAGCGATGAAAAACTGTTTTTT.